These T cell receptor beta chains were read from a single sample in a study of cytomegalovirus exposure and HLA in healthy donors. Libraries were prepared by immunoSEQ multiplex PCR; TCRdb keeps only in-frame clonotypes and omits some of them. Of about 98,000 clones in the sample, roughly four fifths were seen once. Sequenced: PBMCs. The receptor source for this set is a female donor in good health and CMV-seropositive. The CDR3 runs from the conserved cysteine through the conserved F or W. The order of the fields is CDR3 DNA, CDR3 protein, J gene, D gene, V gene, clone size. The D gene is left open where the match is weak. A row's size may be missing; if present it is once, few, many or a size class.

CDR3nt: TGTGCCAGCAGCCCGACAGCGCTCTCAGCTAACTATGGCTACACCTTC
CDR3aa: CASSPTALSANYGYTF
j_gene: TRBJ1-2
d_gene: .
v_gene: TRBV6-4
abundance: .

CDR3nt: TGTGCCAGCAGCTTGTCGTTTGGACAATCTTACTTC
CDR3aa: CASSLSFGQSYF
j_gene: TRBJ2-5
d_gene: .
v_gene: TRBV5-8
abundance: once

CDR3nt: TGTGCCAGCAGCCGGATGGACAGTAATGAAAAACTGTTTTTT
CDR3aa: CASSRMDSNEKLFF
j_gene: TRBJ1-4
d_gene: .
v_gene: TRBV4-2
abundance: .

CDR3nt: TGCGCCAGGGGACAGGGGGCTCCTGCTCCTTTCTCTGGAAACACCATATATTTT
CDR3aa: CARGQGAPAPFSGNTIYF
j_gene: TRBJ1-3
d_gene: TRBD1
v_gene: TRBV5-1
abundance: .

CDR3nt: TGTGCCAGTAGTAACACCGGGACAGGTCCACTCTATGGCTACACCTTC
CDR3aa: CASSNTGTGPLYGYTF
j_gene: TRBJ1-2
d_gene: TRBD1
v_gene: TRBV19
abundance: .

CDR3nt: TGTGCCAGCAGCTTAGAGGCCGGCGGGACTGAAGCTTTCTTT
CDR3aa: CASSLEAGGTEAFF
j_gene: TRBJ1-1
d_gene: .
v_gene: TRBV11-3
abundance: .

CDR3nt: TGTGCCAGTAGCATAATACGGACAGAAAACATTCAGTACTTC
CDR3aa: CASSIIRTENIQYF
j_gene: TRBJ2-4
d_gene: .
v_gene: TRBV19
abundance: once

CDR3nt: TGTGCCAGCACCGGGACTAGCGGGAGGCAATACAATGAGCAGTTCTTC
CDR3aa: CASTGTSGRQYNEQFF
j_gene: TRBJ2-1
d_gene: TRBD2
v_gene: TRBV2
abundance: .

CDR3nt: TGTGCCAGCAGCATCCGGGACAGGGGGCCGAACACTGAAGCTTTCTTT
CDR3aa: CASSIRDRGPNTEAFF
j_gene: TRBJ1-1
d_gene: TRBD1
v_gene: TRBV9
abundance: .

CDR3nt: TGTGCCAGCAGTTTACCTACTCCGACTAGCGGGAGGTCTCGCACGTACAATGAGCAGTTCTTC
CDR3aa: CASSLPTPTSGRSRTYNEQFF
j_gene: TRBJ2-1
d_gene: TRBD2
v_gene: TRBV27
abundance: .

CDR3nt: TGTGCCAGCAGTTACCGTCCTCGGACAGGGGAGGGCTACACCTTC
CDR3aa: CASSYRPRTGEGYTF
j_gene: TRBJ1-2
d_gene: TRBD1
v_gene: TRBV6-6
abundance: .

CDR3nt: TGTGCCAGCAGCCCAAGCCTTACGAGGTGGGAGACCCAGTACTTC
CDR3aa: CASSPSLTRWETQYF
j_gene: TRBJ2-5
d_gene: .
v_gene: TRBV11-2
abundance: .

CDR3nt: TGTGCCAGCAGCACTGGACAGACTGCGAACACTGAAGCTTTCTTT
CDR3aa: CASSTGQTANTEAFF
j_gene: TRBJ1-1
d_gene: .
v_gene: TRBV5-4
abundance: .

CDR3nt: TGCGCCAGCAATCTAAAGATCAGAGGAAGGAGGGAAGGAACTGAAGCTTTCTTT
CDR3aa: CASNLKIRGRREGTEAFF
j_gene: TRBJ1-1
d_gene: .
v_gene: TRBV4-1
abundance: .

CDR3nt: TGTGCCAGCAGCCTTGGACTAGCGGTAGACTACGAGCAGTACTTC
CDR3aa: CASSLGLAVDYEQYF
j_gene: TRBJ2-7
d_gene: TRBD2
v_gene: TRBV7-9
abundance: once

CDR3nt: TGTGCCAGCAGCCAAAGGACGGGCAGCGGGAACACTGAAGCTTTCTTT
CDR3aa: CASSQRTGSGNTEAFF
j_gene: TRBJ1-1
d_gene: .
v_gene: TRBV14
abundance: .

CDR3nt: TGTGCCAGCAGCCGGGTAGGTACCTGGCCTACCGAGCAGTACTTC
CDR3aa: CASSRVGTWPTEQYF
j_gene: TRBJ2-7
d_gene: .
v_gene: TRBV5-4
abundance: .

CDR3nt: TGTGCCAGCAGCTTAGTTACTCGGGGGGGTAAAGGGGGTACAGATACGCAGTATTTT
CDR3aa: CASSLVTRGGKGGTDTQYF
j_gene: TRBJ2-3
d_gene: TRBD2
v_gene: TRBV11-2
abundance: .

CDR3nt: TGTGCCAGCCTACCTGCGGGGGGCCTAGGGGGTAGCGATACGCAGTATTTT
CDR3aa: CASLPAGGLGGSDTQYF
j_gene: TRBJ2-3
d_gene: TRBD2
v_gene: TRBV2
abundance: .

CDR3nt: TGCAGCGTTGGGGCCCTTTTGGTGAACACTGAAGCTTTCTTT
CDR3aa: CSVGALLVNTEAFF
j_gene: TRBJ1-1
d_gene: .
v_gene: TRBV29-1
abundance: .

CDR3nt: TGTGCCAGTAGTCGGACAGGGGGAAACAATGAGCAGTTCTTC
CDR3aa: CASSRTGGNNEQFF
j_gene: TRBJ2-1
d_gene: TRBD1
v_gene: TRBV19
abundance: once

CDR3nt: TGCGCCAGCAGCCATTTTTTTTCCCTTCCGGGACAGGGGAACACTGAAGCTTTCTTT
CDR3aa: CASSHFFSLPGQGNTEAFF
j_gene: TRBJ1-1
d_gene: TRBD1
v_gene: TRBV4-1
abundance: .

CDR3nt: TGTGCCAGCAGCATCGGACAGGTGGAGTCCCAGCATTTT
CDR3aa: CASSIGQVESQHF
j_gene: TRBJ1-5
d_gene: TRBD1
v_gene: TRBV6-1
abundance: .

CDR3nt: TGTGCCAGCTCACAGCTCCTAGCGGACTCCTACAATGAGCAGTTCTTC
CDR3aa: CASSQLLADSYNEQFF
j_gene: TRBJ2-1
d_gene: TRBD2
v_gene: TRBV18
abundance: .

CDR3nt: TGCGCCAGCAGCTCAGGGGGAGATAATCAGCCCCAGCATTTT
CDR3aa: CASSSGGDNQPQHF
j_gene: TRBJ1-5
d_gene: TRBD1
v_gene: TRBV5-1
abundance: .

CDR3nt: TGTGCCAGCAGCCAATACTACACAGATACGCAGTATTTT
CDR3aa: CASSQYYTDTQYF
j_gene: TRBJ2-3
d_gene: .
v_gene: TRBV7-2
abundance: .

CDR3nt: TGTGCCAGCGCGGGACTAGCTCCCTACAATGAGCAGTTCTTC
CDR3aa: CASAGLAPYNEQFF
j_gene: TRBJ2-1
d_gene: TRBD2
v_gene: TRBV27
abundance: .

CDR3nt: TGCGCCAGCAGCCAAGGTCCCGACAGCGCCTTGGGCTACACCTTC
CDR3aa: CASSQGPDSALGYTF
j_gene: TRBJ1-2
d_gene: .
v_gene: TRBV4-1
abundance: .

CDR3nt: TGTGCCAGCAGCACTAGGGACAGAAACAATGAGCAGTTCTTC
CDR3aa: CASSTRDRNNEQFF
j_gene: TRBJ2-1
d_gene: TRBD1
v_gene: TRBV7-6
abundance: once

CDR3nt: TGCGCCAGCAGCTTGACGGGAACTAATCAGCCCCAGCATTTT
CDR3aa: CASSLTGTNQPQHF
j_gene: TRBJ1-5
d_gene: .
v_gene: TRBV5-1
abundance: .

CDR3nt: TGTGCCAGCACAGGACAGTCCTTCTATGGCTACCCCTTC
CDR3aa: CASTGQSFYGYPF
j_gene: TRBJ1-2
d_gene: .
v_gene: TRBV25-1
abundance: .

CDR3nt: TGTGCCAGCAGCGTAGAGCGCGGGGGCACAGATACGCAGTATTTT
CDR3aa: CASSVERGGTDTQYF
j_gene: TRBJ2-3
d_gene: .
v_gene: TRBV9
abundance: .

CDR3nt: TGTGCCAGCAGCTTATGGACAGGGGGGAACACTGAAGCTTTCTTT
CDR3aa: CASSLWTGGNTEAFF
j_gene: TRBJ1-1
d_gene: TRBD1
v_gene: TRBV5-4
abundance: .

CDR3nt: TGCAGCGTTGTGGGTGAACAGGGGCGCTCAAACTACGAGCAGTACTTC
CDR3aa: CSVVGEQGRSNYEQYF
j_gene: TRBJ2-7
d_gene: TRBD1
v_gene: TRBV29-1
abundance: .

CDR3nt: TGTGCCAGCAGTTACGGGACAGGTTACGAGCAGTACTTC
CDR3aa: CASSYGTGYEQYF
j_gene: TRBJ2-7
d_gene: TRBD1
v_gene: TRBV6-5
abundance: .

CDR3nt: TGTGCCAGCAGCGGTAGAAGCGAGCAGTACTTC
CDR3aa: CASSGRSEQYF
j_gene: TRBJ2-7
d_gene: .
v_gene: TRBV11-3
abundance: .

CDR3nt: TGTGCCAGCAGTGGGGGCGGGACTAGCGGGAGGAGAGATACGCAGTATTTT
CDR3aa: CASSGGGTSGRRDTQYF
j_gene: TRBJ2-3
d_gene: TRBD2
v_gene: TRBV2
abundance: .

CDR3nt: TGTGCCAGCAGCTTCGGGTCAGGGCAATATGAAAAACTGTTTTTT
CDR3aa: CASSFGSGQYEKLFF
j_gene: TRBJ1-4
d_gene: .
v_gene: TRBV7-9
abundance: .

CDR3nt: TGTGCCAGCAGCCCAGGGCCGAACACTGAAGCTTTCTTT
CDR3aa: CASSPGPNTEAFF
j_gene: TRBJ1-1
d_gene: .
v_gene: TRBV5-4
abundance: once

CDR3nt: TGCAGCGTTACAGGGTTTTCTGACACTGAAGCTTTCTTT
CDR3aa: CSVTGFSDTEAFF
j_gene: TRBJ1-1
d_gene: .
v_gene: TRBV29-1
abundance: .

CDR3nt: TGTGCCAGCAGCGTAGGGTTGGGACTAGCGGGGGGGCCACCCGGGGAGCTGTTTTTT
CDR3aa: CASSVGLGLAGGPPGELFF
j_gene: TRBJ2-2
d_gene: TRBD2
v_gene: TRBV9
abundance: .

CDR3nt: TGTGCCAGCAGCCAAGGCTGGCTAGCGAGAGACTACGAGCAGTACTTC
CDR3aa: CASSQGWLARDYEQYF
j_gene: TRBJ2-7
d_gene: .
v_gene: TRBV14
abundance: once

CDR3nt: TGTGCCAGCAGCATGGTCGGGGGCGAGCAGTACTTC
CDR3aa: CASSMVGGEQYF
j_gene: TRBJ2-7
d_gene: .
v_gene: TRBV5-4
abundance: .

CDR3nt: TGTGCCAGCAGGGGCACACCGTACGAGCAGTACTTC
CDR3aa: CASRGTPYEQYF
j_gene: TRBJ2-7
d_gene: .
v_gene: TRBV27
abundance: .

CDR3nt: TGTGCCAGCAGTTCCCACAGGGAATCCTACGAGCAGTACTTC
CDR3aa: CASSSHRESYEQYF
j_gene: TRBJ2-7
d_gene: .
v_gene: TRBV6-5
abundance: .

CDR3nt: TGTGCCAGCAGTTACTCCGGGGTCTATAGCGAGCAGTACTTC
CDR3aa: CASSYSGVYSEQYF
j_gene: TRBJ2-7
d_gene: .
v_gene: TRBV6-5
abundance: .

CDR3nt: TGTGCCAGCAGCCAAGGTGGCGGGGTAGCGTACAATGAGCAGTTCTTC
CDR3aa: CASSQGGGVAYNEQFF
j_gene: TRBJ2-1
d_gene: .
v_gene: TRBV14
abundance: .

CDR3nt: TGTGCCAGCAGCTCGCCCAGCTACGAGCAGTACTTC
CDR3aa: CASSSPSYEQYF
j_gene: TRBJ2-7
d_gene: .
v_gene: TRBV6-5
abundance: .

CDR3nt: TGCGCCAGCAGCTTGGTGACAGGCCGCGAGCAGTACTTC
CDR3aa: CASSLVTGREQYF
j_gene: TRBJ2-7
d_gene: .
v_gene: TRBV5-1
abundance: .

CDR3nt: TGTGCCAGCAGTTCCGACAGCCCGGCTTACGAGCAGTACTTC
CDR3aa: CASSSDSPAYEQYF
j_gene: TRBJ2-7
d_gene: .
v_gene: TRBV2
abundance: .

CDR3nt: TGCGCCAGCAGCTACCGGGACAGGGGTTATAATTCACCCCTCCACTTT
CDR3aa: CASSYRDRGYNSPLHF
j_gene: TRBJ1-6
d_gene: TRBD1
v_gene: TRBV5-1
abundance: .

CDR3nt: TGTGCCAGCAGTTACGCGATAGATTGGACTGAAGCTTTCTTT
CDR3aa: CASSYAIDWTEAFF
j_gene: TRBJ1-1
d_gene: .
v_gene: TRBV6-6
abundance: .

CDR3nt: TGTGCCAGCAGTTACGACAGGGGAGACTCTGGAAACACCATATATTTT
CDR3aa: CASSYDRGDSGNTIYF
j_gene: TRBJ1-3
d_gene: TRBD1
v_gene: TRBV6-5
abundance: .

CDR3nt: TGTGCCACCAGACTAGACAGGACCACTGAAGCTTTCTTT
CDR3aa: CATRLDRTTEAFF
j_gene: TRBJ1-1
d_gene: .
v_gene: TRBV15
abundance: .

CDR3nt: TGCGCCAGCAGCTTGACTAGCGGGATGGTCTCCTACAATGAGCAGTTCTTC
CDR3aa: CASSLTSGMVSYNEQFF
j_gene: TRBJ2-1
d_gene: TRBD2
v_gene: TRBV5-1
abundance: .

CDR3nt: TGTGCCAGCTCACCAGCCGGTAACACTGAAGCTTTCTTT
CDR3aa: CASSPAGNTEAFF
j_gene: TRBJ1-1
d_gene: .
v_gene: TRBV18
abundance: once

CDR3nt: TGCGCCAGCAGCTTGGTCAGGGGGGACTCCTACGAGCAGTACTTC
CDR3aa: CASSLVRGDSYEQYF
j_gene: TRBJ2-7
d_gene: .
v_gene: TRBV5-1
abundance: .